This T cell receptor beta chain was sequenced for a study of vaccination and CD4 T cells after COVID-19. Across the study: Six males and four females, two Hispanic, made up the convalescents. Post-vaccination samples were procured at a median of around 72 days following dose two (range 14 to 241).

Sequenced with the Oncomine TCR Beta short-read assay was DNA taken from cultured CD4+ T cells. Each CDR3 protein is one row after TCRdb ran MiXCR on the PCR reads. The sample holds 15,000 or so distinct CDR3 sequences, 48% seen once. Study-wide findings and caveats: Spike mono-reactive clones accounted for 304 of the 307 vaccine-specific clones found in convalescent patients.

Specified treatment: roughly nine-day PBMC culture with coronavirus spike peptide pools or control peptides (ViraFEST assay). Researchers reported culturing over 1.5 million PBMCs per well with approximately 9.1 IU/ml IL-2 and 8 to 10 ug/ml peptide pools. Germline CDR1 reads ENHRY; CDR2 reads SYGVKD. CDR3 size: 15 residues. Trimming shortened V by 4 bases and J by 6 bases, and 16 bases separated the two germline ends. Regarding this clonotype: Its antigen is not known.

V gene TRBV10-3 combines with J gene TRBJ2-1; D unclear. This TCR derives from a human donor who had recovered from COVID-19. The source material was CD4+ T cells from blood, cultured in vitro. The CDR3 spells CAISVGPSRTNEQFF. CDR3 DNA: TGTGCCATCAGTGTGGGCCCAAGCCGCACCAATGAGCAGTTCTTC.